Given below is one T cell receptor beta chain in context. This record belongs to a study of cytomegalovirus exposure and HLA in healthy donors. The study ran its PCR with 60 Vbeta and 13 Jbeta primers. The protocol was immunoSEQ multiplex PCR, while the TCRdb copy is restricted to in-frame clones and leaves out a portion. Here the sample spans tens of thousands of clones, 80% to 90% being singletons. This CDR3 comprises 13 residues. The germline V gene encodes CDR1 LNHDA and CDR2 SQIVND (reference sequence). Trimming removed 6 bases from V and 5 bases from J, with 11 bases in between. The chain employs TRBV19 and TRBJ1-5; D may be TRBD1 (6 bases). This sequence originates from a man between 25 and 39 years old in good health and CMV-seropositive. The specimen sequenced was PBMCs. CDR3 protein: CASSFTGYQPQHF. CDR3 DNA: TGTGCCAGTAGCTTCACAGGGTATCAGCCCCAGCATTTT.